The 3 T cell receptor beta chains below all came from one sample that was sequenced in a study of cytomegalovirus exposure and HLA in healthy donors. The PCR ran on 60 Vbeta and 13 Jbeta primers. Sequencing was performed with immunoSEQ multiplex PCR; in TCRdb, only in-frame clones are kept and a portion is missing. The sample consists of roughly 160,000 clones, more than 75% of them appearing once. Input material: PBMCs. Every receptor here comes from a man under 40 in good health and CMV-seropositive.

The V gene is TRBV6-5, the J gene TRBJ2-2; D gene ambiguous. The CDR3 covers 13 residues. The ends were cut back, 6 bases at V and 4 bases at J, with 9 bases in the middle. CDR1 MNHEY and CDR2 SVGAGI come from the germline V gene. The CDR3 DNA sequence: TGTGCCAGCAGGGATACGGGCACCGGGGAGCTGTTTTTT. This translates into CASRDTGTGELFF.

The chain employs TRBV12-5 and TRBJ1-5; the D gene is possibly TRBD1 (5 bases). Looked up from germline, CDR1 is LGHNT and CDR2 is FRNRAP. V was pared by 6 bases and J by 5 bases, with 11 bases between. CDR3 length equals 13 residues. The CDR3 DNA follows: TGTGCTAGTGGGGGGCCTGTCGATCAGCCCCAGCATTTT. It translates to CASGGPVDQPQHF. The variable domain in full, with the rest retrieved from reference TRBV12-5 and TRBJ1-5, is DARVTQTPRHKVTEMGQEVTMRCQPILGHNTVFWYRQTMMQGLELLAYFRNRAPLDDSGMPKDRFSAEMPDATLATLKIQPSEPRDSAVYFCASGGPVDQPQHFGDGTRLSIL.

The rearrangement joins TRBV6-5 to TRBJ2-1, with D tentatively TRBD1 (5 bases). The V and J ends lost 6 bases and 3 bases respectively, with 9 bases between them. Per the germline V gene, CDR1 is MNHEY and CDR2 is SVGAGI. The CDR3 consists of 13 residues. CDR3 nucleotide sequence: TGTGCCAGCAGGACAGTCTTCTACAATGAGCAGTTCTTC. Its translation is CASRTVFYNEQFF.